Detailed here is one T cell receptor (beta chain). The data were obtained in a study of cytomegalovirus exposure and HLA in healthy donors. Trimming took 0 bases from V and 2 from J, leaving 8 bases between them. CDR1 and CDR2 from the germline V gene are MGHRA and YSYEKL. The CDR3 consists of 14 residues. Sequencing was performed with immunoSEQ multiplex PCR; in TCRdb, only in-frame clones are kept and a portion is missing. The sample records 150,000 to 200,000 clones, nearly 90% being singletons. This TCR was sampled from a man aged 18-30 years in good health and CMV-seropositive. The chain uses TRBV4-1 and TRBJ2-7; tentatively, D is TRBD2 (6 bases). Material for sequencing was PBMCs. In nucleotides, the CDR3 is TGCGCCAGCAGCCAAGAAATAGCGGCCTACGAGCAGTACTTC. It yields the protein CASSQEIAAYEQYF.